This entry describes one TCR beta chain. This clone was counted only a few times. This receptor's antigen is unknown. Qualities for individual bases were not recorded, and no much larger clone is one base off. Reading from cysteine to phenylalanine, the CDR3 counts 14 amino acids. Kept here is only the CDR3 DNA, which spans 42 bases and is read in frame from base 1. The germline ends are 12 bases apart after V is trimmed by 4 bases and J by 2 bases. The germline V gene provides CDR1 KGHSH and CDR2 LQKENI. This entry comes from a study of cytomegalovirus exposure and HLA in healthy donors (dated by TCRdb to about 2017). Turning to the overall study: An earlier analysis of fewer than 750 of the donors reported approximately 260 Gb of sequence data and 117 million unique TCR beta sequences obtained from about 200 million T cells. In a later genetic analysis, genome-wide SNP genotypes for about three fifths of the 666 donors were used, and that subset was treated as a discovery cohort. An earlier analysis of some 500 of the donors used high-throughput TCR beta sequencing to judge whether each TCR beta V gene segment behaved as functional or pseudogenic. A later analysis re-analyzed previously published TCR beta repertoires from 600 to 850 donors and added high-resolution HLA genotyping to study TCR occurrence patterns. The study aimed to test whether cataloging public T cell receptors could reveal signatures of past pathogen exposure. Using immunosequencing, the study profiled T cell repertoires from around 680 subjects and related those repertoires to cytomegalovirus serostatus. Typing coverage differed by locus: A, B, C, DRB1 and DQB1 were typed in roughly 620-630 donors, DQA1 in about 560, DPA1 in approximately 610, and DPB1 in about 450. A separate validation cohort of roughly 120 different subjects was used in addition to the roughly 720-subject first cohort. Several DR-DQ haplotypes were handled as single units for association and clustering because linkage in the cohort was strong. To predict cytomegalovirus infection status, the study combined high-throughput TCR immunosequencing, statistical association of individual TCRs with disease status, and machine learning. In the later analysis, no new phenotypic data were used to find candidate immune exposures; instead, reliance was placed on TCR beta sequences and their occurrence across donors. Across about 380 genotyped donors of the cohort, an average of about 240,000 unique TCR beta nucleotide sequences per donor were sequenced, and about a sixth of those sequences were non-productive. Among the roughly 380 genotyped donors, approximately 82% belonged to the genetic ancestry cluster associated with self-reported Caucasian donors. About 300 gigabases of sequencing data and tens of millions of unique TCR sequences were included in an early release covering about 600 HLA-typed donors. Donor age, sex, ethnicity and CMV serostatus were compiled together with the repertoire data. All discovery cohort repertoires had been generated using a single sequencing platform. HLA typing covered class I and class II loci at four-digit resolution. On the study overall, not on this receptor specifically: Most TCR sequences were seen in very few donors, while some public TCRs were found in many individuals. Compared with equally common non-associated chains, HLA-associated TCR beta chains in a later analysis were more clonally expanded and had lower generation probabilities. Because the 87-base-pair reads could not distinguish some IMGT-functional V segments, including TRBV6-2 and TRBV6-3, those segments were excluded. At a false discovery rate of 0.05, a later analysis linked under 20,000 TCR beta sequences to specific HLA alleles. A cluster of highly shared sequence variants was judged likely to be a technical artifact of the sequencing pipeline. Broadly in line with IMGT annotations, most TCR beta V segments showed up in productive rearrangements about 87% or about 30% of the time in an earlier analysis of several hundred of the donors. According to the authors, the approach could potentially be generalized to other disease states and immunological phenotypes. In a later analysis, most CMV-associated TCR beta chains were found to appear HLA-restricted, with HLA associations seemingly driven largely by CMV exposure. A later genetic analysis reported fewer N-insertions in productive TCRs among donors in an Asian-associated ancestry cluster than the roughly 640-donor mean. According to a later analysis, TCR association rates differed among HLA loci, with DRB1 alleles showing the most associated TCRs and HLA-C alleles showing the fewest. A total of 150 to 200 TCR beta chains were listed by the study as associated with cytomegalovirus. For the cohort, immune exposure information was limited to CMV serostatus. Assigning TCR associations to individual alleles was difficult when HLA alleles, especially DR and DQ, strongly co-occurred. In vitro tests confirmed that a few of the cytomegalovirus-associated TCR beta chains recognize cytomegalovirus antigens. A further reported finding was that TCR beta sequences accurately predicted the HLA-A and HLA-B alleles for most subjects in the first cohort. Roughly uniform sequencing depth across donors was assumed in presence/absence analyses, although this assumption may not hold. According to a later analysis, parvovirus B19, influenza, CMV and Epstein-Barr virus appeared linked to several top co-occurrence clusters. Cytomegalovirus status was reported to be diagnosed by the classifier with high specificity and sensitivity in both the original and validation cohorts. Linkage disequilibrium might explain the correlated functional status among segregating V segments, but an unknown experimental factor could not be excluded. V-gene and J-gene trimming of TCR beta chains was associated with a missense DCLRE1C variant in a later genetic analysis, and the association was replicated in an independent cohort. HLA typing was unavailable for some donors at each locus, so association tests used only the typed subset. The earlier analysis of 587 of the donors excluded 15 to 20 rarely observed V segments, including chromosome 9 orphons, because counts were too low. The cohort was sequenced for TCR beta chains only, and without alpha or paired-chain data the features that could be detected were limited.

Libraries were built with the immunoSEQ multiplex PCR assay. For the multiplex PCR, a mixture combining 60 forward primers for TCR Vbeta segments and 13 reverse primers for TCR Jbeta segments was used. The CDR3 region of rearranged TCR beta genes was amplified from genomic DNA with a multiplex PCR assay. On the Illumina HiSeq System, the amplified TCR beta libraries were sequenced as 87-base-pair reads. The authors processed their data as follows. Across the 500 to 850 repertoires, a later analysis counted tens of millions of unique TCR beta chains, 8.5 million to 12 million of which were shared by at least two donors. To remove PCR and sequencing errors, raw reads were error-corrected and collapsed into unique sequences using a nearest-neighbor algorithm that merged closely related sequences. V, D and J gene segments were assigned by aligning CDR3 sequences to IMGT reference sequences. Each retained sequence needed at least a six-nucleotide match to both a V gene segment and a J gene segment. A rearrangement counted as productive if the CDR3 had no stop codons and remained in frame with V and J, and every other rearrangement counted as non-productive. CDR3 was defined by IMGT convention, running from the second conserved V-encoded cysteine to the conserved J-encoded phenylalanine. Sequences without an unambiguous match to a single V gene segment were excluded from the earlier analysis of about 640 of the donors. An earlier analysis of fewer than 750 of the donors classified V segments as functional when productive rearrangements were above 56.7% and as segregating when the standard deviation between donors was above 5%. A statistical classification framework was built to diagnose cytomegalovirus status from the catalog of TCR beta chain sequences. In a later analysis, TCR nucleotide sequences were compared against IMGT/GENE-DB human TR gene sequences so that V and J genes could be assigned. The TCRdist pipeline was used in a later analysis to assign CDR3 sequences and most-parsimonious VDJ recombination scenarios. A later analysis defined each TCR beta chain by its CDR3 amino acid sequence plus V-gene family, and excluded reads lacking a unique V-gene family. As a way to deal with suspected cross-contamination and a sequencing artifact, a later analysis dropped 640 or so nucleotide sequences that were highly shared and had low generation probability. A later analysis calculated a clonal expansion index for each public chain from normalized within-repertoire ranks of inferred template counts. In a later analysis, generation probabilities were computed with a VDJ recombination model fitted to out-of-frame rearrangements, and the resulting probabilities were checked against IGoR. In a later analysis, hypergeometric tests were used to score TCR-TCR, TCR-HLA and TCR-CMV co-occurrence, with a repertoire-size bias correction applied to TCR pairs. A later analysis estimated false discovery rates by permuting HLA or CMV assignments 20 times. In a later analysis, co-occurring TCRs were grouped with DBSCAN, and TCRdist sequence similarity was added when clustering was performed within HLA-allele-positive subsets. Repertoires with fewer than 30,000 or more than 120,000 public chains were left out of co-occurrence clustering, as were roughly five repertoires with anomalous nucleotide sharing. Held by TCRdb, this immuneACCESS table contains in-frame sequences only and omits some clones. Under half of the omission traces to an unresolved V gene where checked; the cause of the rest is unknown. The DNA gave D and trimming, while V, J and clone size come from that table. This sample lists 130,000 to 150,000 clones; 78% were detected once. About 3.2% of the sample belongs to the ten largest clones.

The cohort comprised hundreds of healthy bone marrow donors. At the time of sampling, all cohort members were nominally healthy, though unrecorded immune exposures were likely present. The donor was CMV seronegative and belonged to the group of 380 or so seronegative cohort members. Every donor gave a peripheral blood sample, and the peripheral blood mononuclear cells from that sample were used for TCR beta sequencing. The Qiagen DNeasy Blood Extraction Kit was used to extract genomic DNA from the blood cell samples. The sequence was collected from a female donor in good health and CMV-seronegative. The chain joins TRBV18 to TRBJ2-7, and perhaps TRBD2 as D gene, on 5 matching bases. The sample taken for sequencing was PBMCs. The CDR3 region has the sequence CASSRGLPTYEQYF. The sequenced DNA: TGTGCCAGCTCACGAGGGCTGCCCACCTACGAGCAGTACTTC.